The next 27 T cell receptor beta chains were all read from a single sample in a study of blood T cell repertoires in COVID-19. Data came from immunoSEQ multiplex PCR; TCRdb stores just in-frame clones and leaves some out. Of 35,000 to 45,000 clones in the sample, roughly four fifths are singletons; the top ten hold around 15%. Input material: peripheral blood. These receptors all stem from a human donor in a cohort sampled during active COVID-19.

The chain couples TRBV7-2 to TRBJ2-6, with a tentative D call TRBD1 (6 bases). Germline lookup yields CDR1 SGHTA and CDR2 FQGNSA. V was cut by 5 bases and J by 0 bases, with 8 bases left in between. The CDR3 has 15 residues. The CDR3: CASSPQGSGANVLTF. CDR3 in DNA: TGTGCCAGCAGCCCACAGGGCTCTGGGGCCAACGTCCTGACTTTC. Combining the CDR3 with reference TRBV7-2 and TRBJ2-6 gives the whole variable domain GAGVSQSPSNKVTEKGKDVELRCDPISGHTALYWYRQSLGQGLEFLIYFQGNSAPDKSGLPSDRFSAERTGGSVSTLTIQRTQQEDSAVYLCASSPQGSGANVLTFGAGSRLTVL.

V gene TRBV5-8 combines with J gene TRBJ2-3; 9 nucleotides line up with TRBD2. This CDR3 has 18 residues. J gave up 1 base and V 0 bases, and 9 bases lay outside the gene matches. CDR1 and CDR2 (germline): SGHTS, YDEGEE. CDR3 region: CASSLELLAGGRTDTQYF. CDR3 DNA sequence: TGTGCCAGCAGCTTGGAGCTCCTCGCGGGAGGGCGCACAGATACGCAGTATTTT.

J is TRBJ2-1 and V is TRBV7-2; D uncertain. The germline V and J ends were trimmed by 5 bases and 6 bases, with 17 bases remaining between them. Germline-derived CDR1 and CDR2 are SGHTA and FQGNSA. The CDR3 sequence is 15 residues long. As DNA, the CDR3 is TGTGCCAGCAGCCCAAGTGCGGCACCCCCCAATGAGCAGTTCTTC. It specifies CASSPSAAPPNEQFF.

The chain uses TRBV7-2 and TRBJ1-5, with 11 bases identical to TRBD1. Germline loops: CDR1 SGHTA, CDR2 FQGNSA. V dropped 5 bases and J dropped 2; count of bases not matched to a gene: 8. The CDR3 spans 17 residues. The CDR3 DNA sequence: TGTGCCAGCAGCCCTAATCCGGGACAGGGGGGCAATCAGCCCCAGCATTTT. Translating it yields CASSPNPGQGGNQPQHF.

The V call is TRBV5-4, the J call TRBJ2-3; 15 bases line up with TRBD2. The CDR3 is 20 residues long. The ends lost 4 bases at V and 0 bases at J; junction bases unmatched: 12. The germline gives CDR1 SGHNT, CDR2 YYREEE (reference sequence). DNA of the CDR3: TGTGCCAGCAGCCCAGGACTAGCGGGAGGGGCCTCTACTAGCACAGATACGCAGTATTTT. Encoded protein: CASSPGLAGGASTSTDTQYF.

The rearrangement links TRBV4-1 to TRBJ2-2; D is unclear. Germline loops: CDR1 MGHRA, CDR2 YSYEKL. Trimming took off 0 bases at V and 0 bases at J, with 11 bases between the two ends. This CDR3 has 17 residues. CDR3 nucleotides: TGCGCCAGCAGCCAAGAAATACGGTTCGCGAACACCGGGGAGCTGTTTTTT. This gives the protein CASSQEIRFANTGELFF.

The CDR3 sequence is CASSPSGTQETQYF. DNA for the CDR3: TGTGCCAGCAGCCCTAGCGGGACACAAGAGACCCAGTACTTC. The chain couples TRBV7-2 to TRBJ2-5; TRBD2 matches 9 bases. Germline values: CDR1 SGHTA, CDR2 FQGNSA. With V trimmed by 5 bases and J by 2 bases, 3 bases remained unmatched. The CDR3 covers 14 residues.

There are a few counts of this clone. V and J are TRBV7-2 and TRBJ2-1; 8 nucleotides line up with TRBD2. Germline values: CDR1 SGHTA, CDR2 FQGNSA. V lost 1 base to trimming and J lost 7 bases; unmatched junction nucleotides: 6. The CDR3 covers 15 residues. The chain's CDR3 is CASSLVERESNEQFF. Written as DNA, the CDR3 is TGTGCCAGCAGCTTAGTCGAGCGGGAGTCAAATGAGCAGTTCTTC.

The genes are TRBV5-4 and TRBJ2-5; 13 bases agree with TRBD2. The CDR3 sequence is 16 residues long. Germline values: CDR1 SGHNT, CDR2 YYREEE (reference sequence). V shed 4 bases and J 4 bases; nucleotides not matched to a gene: 7. This CDR3 is CASSPGTSGMRETQYF. The CDR3, as DNA: TGTGCCAGCAGCCCCGGGACTAGCGGGATGCGAGAGACCCAGTACTTC.

The chain recombines TRBV5-4 with TRBJ2-1; 9 bases are a match to TRBD2. Trimming at V came to 4 bases and at J to 4 bases, leaving 6 bases not matched to a gene. CDR1 SGHNT and CDR2 YYREEE come from the germline V gene (reference sequence). The CDR3 has 15 residues. CDR3 DNA sequence: TGTGCCAGCAGCATAATAGCGGGGGATTACAATGAGCAGTTCTTC. Amino acids: CASSIIAGDYNEQFF.

The chain employs TRBV14 and TRBJ2-1, with D perhaps matching TRBD2 (5 bases). V lost 4 bases to trimming and J lost 7 bases, with 14 bases between them. CDR3 size: 14 residues. From germline, CDR1 is SGHDN and CDR2 FVKESK. Here the CDR3 DNA reads TGTGCCAGCAGCCTGCTCGGGGTAAGGAATGAGCAGTTCTTC. Translating it yields CASSLLGVRNEQFF.

The rearrangement links TRBV6-5 to TRBJ2-7; TRBD2 might be the D (6 bases). Germline V gene sequence: CDR1 MNHEY, CDR2 SVGAGI. This CDR3 is built from 14 residues. The V gene lost 5 bases and the J gene lost 2 bases, with 13 bases spanning the gap. This chain's CDR3 is CASSHRDSTYEQYF. The CDR3 nucleotides are TGTGCCAGCAGTCACCGGGACTCAACCTACGAGCAGTACTTC.

The rearrangement links TRBV29-1 to TRBJ2-3; possibly TRBD2 for D (5 bases). V dropped 2 bases and J dropped 4 bases, with 10 bases sitting between them. The CDR3 is 13 amino acids. Germline V gene data show CDR1 as SQVTM and CDR2 as ANQGSEA. The CDR3 sequence: CSVERTSPDTQYF. The CDR3 DNA sequence: TGCAGCGTTGAACGGACTTCCCCAGATACGCAGTATTTT.

The gene calls are TRBV6-5 and TRBJ1-5, with a weak D call TRBD1 (5 bases). V lost 4 bases and J lost 7, with 14 bases in between. Looked up from germline, CDR1 is MNHEY and CDR2 is SVGAGI. The CDR3 length is 14 residues. The CDR3 spells CASSWGLTEQPQHF. DNA of the CDR3: TGTGCCAGCAGTTGGGGCCTTACGGAGCAGCCCCAGCATTTT.

This chain links TRBV5-1 with TRBJ2-6, with 8 bases identical to TRBD2. V lost 0 bases and J lost 2; bases outside the gene matches: 7. CDR1 is SGHRS, CDR2 YFSETQ, per germline. The CDR3 is made up of 18 amino acids. As DNA, the CDR3 is TGCGCCAGCAGCTTGGTGCCGGCGGGGGGAACTGGGGCCAACGTCCTGACTTTC. Protein product: CASSLVPAGGTGANVLTF.

This clone has just one count. This chain joins TRBV19 and TRBJ1-5; D gene ambiguous. The germline CDR1 and CDR2 sequences are LNHDA and SQIVND (reference sequence). There are 14 residues in the CDR3. Trimming removed 10 bases at V and 7 bases at J, with 20 bases between. Here the CDR3 reads CATSRARSGQPQHF. CDR3 bases: TGTGCCACTTCAAGGGCCAGGTCGGGGCAGCCCCAGCATTTT. Looking up the rest from reference TRBV19 and TRBJ1-5 gives the full variable domain: DGGITQSPKYLFRKEGQNVTLSCEQNLNHDAMYWYRQDPGQGLRLIYYSQIVNDFQKGDIAEGYSVSREKKESFPLTVTSAQKNPTAFYLCATSRARSGQPQHFGDGTRLSIL.

The V gene is TRBV11-2, the J gene TRBJ2-1; D possibly corresponds to TRBD1 (6 bases). The CDR3 spans 13 residues. The germline gives CDR1 SGHAT, CDR2 FQNNGV. The V end lost 0 bases, the J end lost 15 bases, and 15 bases lay between the germline ends. CDR3 amino acids: CASSLDVQGRRFF. The CDR3 DNA reads as TGTGCCAGCAGCTTAGACGTACAGGGCCGTCGGTTCTTC.

The V call is TRBV21-1, the J call TRBJ2-1; the D call of TRBD2 is as the table states it, not checked on the DNA. TRBV21-1 is annotated as a pseudogene. This CDR3 has 16 residues. CDR3 in DNA: TGTGCCAGCATCCTACTACTAGCGGATACTATTAATGAGCAGTTCTTC. Translating gives CASILLLADTINEQFF.

This chain connects TRBV7-8 to TRBJ2-7; no firm D call. The germline V gene encodes CDR1 SGHVS and CDR2 FQNEAQ. V gave up 4 bases and J gave up 1 base, with 5 bases separating them. The CDR3 contains 12 residues. The CDR3 sequence: CASSSRSYEQYF. The CDR3 DNA follows: TGTGCCAGCAGCTCCCGTTCCTACGAGCAGTACTTC.

As for this clone: The junction shows a germline mismatch at one end, possibly a read error. The genes are TRBV7-9 and TRBJ2-1; 7 nucleotides agree with TRBD1. Germline values: CDR1 SEHNR, CDR2 FQNEAQ (reference sequence). This CDR3 spans 15 amino acids. The CDR3 DNA reads TGTGCCAGCAGCCCATGGACAGGACGCTACGATGAGCAGTTCTTC. Translated, it gives CASSPWTGRYDEQFF.

V is TRBV5-1 and J is TRBJ2-7; 9 bases align to TRBD2. Germline-derived CDR1 and CDR2 are SGHRS and YFSETQ. With V trimmed by 5 bases and J by 2 bases, 17 bases remained unmatched. The CDR3 is 18 residues long. Here the CDR3 reads CASSLLTSGLEGPYEQYF. The CDR3 DNA is TGCGCCAGCAGTTTGCTGACTAGCGGCCTTGAGGGGCCCTACGAGCAGTACTTC.

This clone appeared a single time. V gene TRBV19 combines with J gene TRBJ2-7; TRBD1 agrees at 7 bases. The CDR3 loop spans 14 amino acids. V trimming: 2 bases; J trimming: 4 bases; junction bases outside the gene matches: 5. The V gene's germline CDR1 is LNHDA and CDR2 SQIVND (reference sequence). CDR3: CASSIHGTEYEQYF. The CDR3, as DNA: TGTGCCAGTAGTATACACGGGACAGAGTACGAGCAGTACTTC.

The rearrangement uses TRBV30 and TRBJ1-4; D is ambiguous. Germline CDR1 and CDR2: GTSNPN and SVGIG (reference sequence). V was clipped by 5 bases and J by 7 bases, with 17 bases between them. This CDR3 contains 14 residues. The CDR3 coding sequence is TGTGCCTGGCTTGTAGACCCTGGAGGTGAAAAACTGTTTTTT. Amino acids: CAWLVDPGGEKLFF.

The rearrangement uses TRBV7-9 and TRBJ2-1; TRBD2 matches 7 bases. The CDR3 totals 12 residues. Per germline, CDR1 SEHNR and CDR2 FQNEAQ (reference sequence). With 1 base clipped from V and 14 bases from J, the junction kept 5 bases outside the gene matches. In DNA form, the CDR3 reads TGTGCCAGCAGCTTAGAGGAGCGGGAAGAGTTCTTC. Translation gives CASSLEEREEFF.

The rearrangement uses TRBV28 and TRBJ2-3; D is perhaps TRBD2 (5 bases). V lost 3 bases to trimming and J lost 0 bases, with 10 bases between them. The CDR3 runs to 15 residues. Germline CDR1 MDHEN, CDR2 SYDVKM. For the CDR3, the DNA is TGTGCCAGCAGTTTGGGAGTGCCTAGCACAGATACGCAGTATTTT. Residues: CASSLGVPSTDTQYF.

The genes are TRBV4-2 and TRBJ2-6; possibly TRBD2 for D (7 bases). The CDR3 loop spans 17 amino acids. V lost 7 bases and J 3 bases, leaving 19 bases between the germline ends. Looked up from germline, CDR1 is LGHNA and CDR2 is YNFKEQ. The CDR3 DNA reads as TGTGCCAGCACCGAAGCCCGGGGGGCAGGTGGGGCCAACGTCCTGACTTTC. Protein sequence: CASTEARGAGGANVLTF.

CDR3 coding DNA: TGTGCCAGCAGCTTAGAACGGACAGACAATGAGCAGTTCTTC. This gives the protein CASSLERTDNEQFF. This chain uses TRBV13 with TRBJ2-1; D possibly corresponds to TRBD1 (6 bases). The CDR3 extends over 14 amino acids. Germline-derived CDR1 and CDR2 are PRHDT and FYEKMQ (reference sequence). V lost 1 base and J lost 5, with 9 bases in between.